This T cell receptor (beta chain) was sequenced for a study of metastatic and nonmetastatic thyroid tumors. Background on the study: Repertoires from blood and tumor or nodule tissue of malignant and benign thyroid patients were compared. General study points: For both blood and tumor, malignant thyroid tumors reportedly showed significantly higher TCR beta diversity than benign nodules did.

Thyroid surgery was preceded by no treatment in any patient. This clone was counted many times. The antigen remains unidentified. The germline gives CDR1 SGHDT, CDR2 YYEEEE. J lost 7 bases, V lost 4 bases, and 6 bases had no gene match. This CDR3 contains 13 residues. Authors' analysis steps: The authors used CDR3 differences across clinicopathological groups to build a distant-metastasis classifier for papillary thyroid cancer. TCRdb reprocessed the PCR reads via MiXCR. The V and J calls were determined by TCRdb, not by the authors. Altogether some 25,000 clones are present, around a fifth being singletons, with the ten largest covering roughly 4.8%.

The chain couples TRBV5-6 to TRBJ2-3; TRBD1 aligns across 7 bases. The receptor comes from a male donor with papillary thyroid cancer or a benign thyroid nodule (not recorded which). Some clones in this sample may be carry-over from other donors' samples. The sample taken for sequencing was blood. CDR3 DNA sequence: TGTGCCAGCAGCCCCCCGACAGGGAATACGCAGTATTTT. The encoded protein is CASSPPTGNTQYF.